A single sample gave rise to the 31 T cell receptor beta chains below, sequenced in a study of CD8 T cells in Susac syndrome. An input of roughly 0.5 to 1 ug of RNA was subjected to reverse transcription using random hexamers. TCRdb reprocessed the immunoSEQ multiplex PCR reads via MiXCR and lists one record per CDR3 protein. The sample contains approximately 160,000 distinct CDR3 sequences, over 85% of which appear only once. Material: CD4+ T cells from PBMCs. These receptors were taken from a human donor in good health.

The chain employs TRBV5-1 and TRBJ1-1; D is undetermined. V was clipped by 2 bases and J by 0 bases, with 8 bases between them. The germline gives CDR1 SGHRS, CDR2 YFSETQ. The CDR3 totals 14 residues. In DNA, the CDR3 is TGCGCCAGCAGCTTCAGTGAGTTGAACACTGAAGCTTTCTTT. This codes for CASSFSELNTEAFF.

The rearrangement joins TRBV7-2 to TRBJ2-1; a weak D match, TRBD2 (6 bases). The CDR3 has 13 residues. Between the trimmed V and J ends, which lost 1 base and 9 bases, there was a span of 10 bases. Germline loops: CDR1 SGHTA, CDR2 FQGNSA. CDR3 in DNA: TGTGCCAGCAGCTTAGATGTGCGGGGTGAGCAGTTCTTC. Protein sequence: CASSLDVRGEQFF.

The chain joins TRBV6-5 to TRBJ2-7; 9 bases match TRBD1. The CDR3 has 12 residues. Germline V lookup: CDR1 MNHEY, CDR2 SVGAGI. V lost 6 bases, J lost 5 bases, and 2 bases stayed unmatched. In DNA, the CDR3 is TGTGCCAGCAGCGACAGGGGGAACGAGCAGTACTTC. The encoded protein is CASSDRGNEQYF.

This sequence joins TRBV10-3 and TRBJ2-2; 9 bases are shared with TRBD1. The germline CDR1 and CDR2 sequences are ENHRY and SYGVKD. The V and J ends lost 8 bases and 4 bases, in that order; junction bases with no gene match: 5. This CDR3 has 14 amino acids. The CDR3 DNA is TGTGCCATCGATACAGGGGGCCGCACCGGGGAGCTGTTTTTT. This gives the protein CAIDTGGRTGELFF.

The V and J genes are TRBV7-9 and TRBJ2-7; D not resolved. The germline CDR1 and CDR2 sequences are SEHNR and FQNEAQ (reference sequence). Between the trimmed V and J ends, which lost 1 base and 7 bases, there was a span of 11 bases. The CDR3 runs to 13 residues. The CDR3 DNA follows: TGTGCCAGCAGCTTAGGAGGCGCATGGGAGCAGTACTTC. Translated, it gives CASSLGGAWEQYF.

The chain couples TRBV18 to TRBJ2-5; perhaps TRBD2 as D (5 bases). The CDR3 spans 14 residues. V lost 3 bases and J lost 2, with 10 bases in between. Germline CDR1 KGHSH, CDR2 LQKENI. CDR3 sequence: CASSPRRVQETQYF. CDR3 sequence (DNA): TGTGCCAGCTCACCCCGGCGGGTGCAAGAGACCCAGTACTTC.

V usage is TRBV5-4 and J usage is TRBJ2-3; 7 bases align to TRBD1. This CDR3 is built from 13 residues. Germline CDR1 reads SGHNT; CDR2 reads YYREEE (reference sequence). The ends lost 9 bases at V and 4 bases at J; junction bases unmatched: 8. The CDR3 sequence: CANSQGTADTQYF. CDR3 DNA sequence: TGTGCCAATTCACAGGGGACGGCAGATACGCAGTATTTT. Filled out from reference TRBV5-4 and TRBJ2-3, the complete variable domain reads ETGVTQSPTHLIKTRGQQVTLRCSSQSGHNTVSWYQQALGQGPQFIFQYYREEENGRGNFPPRFSGLQFPNYSSELNVNALELDDSALYLCANSQGTADTQYFGPGTRLTVL.

J is TRBJ2-3 and V is TRBV20-1; 13 bases line up with TRBD2. Germline values: CDR1 DFQATT, CDR2 SNEGSKA (reference sequence). Trimming removed 5 bases from V and 0 bases from J; junction bases left unmatched: 8. This CDR3 has 17 residues. The chain's CDR3 is CSAPPWTSGGSTDTQYF. The DNA of the CDR3 is TGCAGTGCTCCCCCGTGGACTAGCGGGGGTAGCACAGATACGCAGTATTTT.

This chain links TRBV5-4 with TRBJ2-1; D is undetermined. With 6 bases removed from V and 0 bases from J, the gap between germline ends came to 7 bases. Germline values: CDR1 SGHNT, CDR2 YYREEE (reference sequence). The CDR3 spans 13 residues. The CDR3 nucleotides read TGTGCCAGCAAGAGAGGCTCCTACAATGAGCAGTTCTTC. Translating it yields CASKRGSYNEQFF.

This clonotype is a singleton in its sample. This chain links TRBV20-1 with TRBJ1-2, with D possibly TRBD1 on 5 matching bases. This CDR3 is 15 amino acids long. Looked up from germline, CDR1 is DFQATT and CDR2 is SNEGSKA (reference sequence). Trimming took 1 base from V and 7 from J, leaving 19 bases between them. CDR3 sequence: CSARALGALGGGYTF. The CDR3 DNA is TGCAGTGCTAGAGCCCTAGGGGCCCTCGGGGGTGGCTACACCTTC.

The chain employs TRBV7-2 and TRBJ2-7; 10 nucleotides match TRBD2. Germline CDR1 and CDR2: SGHTA and FQGNSA. This CDR3 spans 17 amino acids. Germline trimming cut 2 bases from V and 3 bases from J; bases unmatched to any gene: 10. The CDR3 is CASSLRIAGGPDYEQYF. As DNA, the CDR3 is TGTGCCAGCAGCTTACGAATAGCGGGGGGCCCCGACTACGAGCAGTACTTC.

CDR3 sequence reads: CASNRATTGDTQYF. The CDR3 nucleotides read TGTGCCAGTAACAGGGCCACCACGGGAGATACGCAGTATTTT. The J gene is TRBJ2-3, the V gene TRBV19, with TRBD1 as a possible D gene (6 bases). Germline V gene sequence: CDR1 LNHDA, CDR2 SQIVND (reference sequence). The V and J ends lost 7 bases and 5 bases respectively, with 16 bases between them. The CDR3 runs 14 residues.

This chain uses TRBV7-2 with TRBJ1-1; D gene ambiguous. Germline V gene lookup returns CDR1 SGHTA and CDR2 FQGNSA. CDR3 size: 15 residues. V lost 1 base and J 0 bases, leaving 9 bases between the germline ends. CDR3 loop: CASSLVLSVNTEAFF. CDR3 nucleotide sequence: TGTGCCAGCAGCTTAGTTTTATCGGTGAACACTGAAGCTTTCTTT.

This chain joins TRBV20-1 and TRBJ2-3; TRBD2 agrees at 7 bases. CDR3 length equals 13 residues. From germline, CDR1 is DFQATT and CDR2 SNEGSKA (reference sequence). V gave up 3 bases and J gave up 5 bases; unmatched junction bases: 5. The CDR3 loop reads CSASPGLGDTQYF. Written as DNA, the CDR3 is TGCAGTGCTAGCCCCGGACTAGGAGATACGCAGTATTTT.

The count of this clonotype is one. The rearrangement uses TRBV7-9 and TRBJ2-5; D gene unclear. This CDR3 has 14 amino acids. The ends were cut back, 1 base at V and 2 bases at J, with 8 bases in the middle. Germline V gene data show CDR1 as SEHNR and CDR2 as FQNEAQ (reference sequence). CDR3 in DNA: TGTGCCAGCAGCTTAGTCACAGTTCAAGAGACCCAGTACTTC. Its translation: CASSLVTVQETQYF.

The gene calls are TRBV20-1 and TRBJ2-3, with D possibly being TRBD1 (6 bases). The CDR3 extends over 15 amino acids. Germline V gene sequence: CDR1 DFQATT, CDR2 SNEGSKA (reference sequence). V dropped 4 bases and J dropped 4 bases, with 18 bases sitting between them. DNA for the CDR3: TGCAGTGCTATGGGGGCCTCGGGTGGCCCAGATACGCAGTATTTT. Amino acids: CSAMGASGGPDTQYF.

The chain links TRBV29-1 to TRBJ1-1, with 9 bases fitting TRBD1. The CDR3 extends over 12 amino acids. The V and J ends lost 2 bases and 9 bases, in that order; junction bases with no gene match: 4. Germline loops: CDR1 SQVTM, CDR2 ANQGSEA. CDR3 coding DNA: TGCAGCGTTGAAAGAGGGACAGGGAAAGCTTTCTTT. This codes for CSVERGTGKAFF.

The V and J genes are TRBV6-5 and TRBJ1-6; possible D gene TRBD1, 5 bases. The V end lost 0 bases, the J end lost 8 bases, and 11 bases lay between the germline ends. CDR1 is MNHEY and CDR2 is SVGAGI in the germline V gene. The CDR3 has 15 residues. The CDR3 nucleotides read TGTGCCAGCAGTTACTCGATGGGGGAGGATTCACCCCTCCACTTT. Encoded protein: CASSYSMGEDSPLHF.

This clonotype was detected only a few times. The V call is TRBV7-3, the J call TRBJ2-5, with a possible D match to TRBD2 (6 bases). The germline V gene has CDR1 SGHTA and CDR2 FQGTGA. Trimming shortened V by 0 bases and J by 1 base, and 9 bases separated the two germline ends. CDR3 length: 15 residues. The CDR3 protein is CASSLTAGSQETQYF. CDR3 bases: TGTGCCAGCAGCTTAACTGCGGGGAGCCAAGAGACCCAGTACTTC. The entire variable domain, with the rest obtained from reference TRBV7-3 and TRBJ2-5, is as follows: GAGVSQTPSNKVTEKGKYVELRCDPISGHTALYWYRQSLGQGPEFLIYFQGTGAADDSGLPNDRFFAVRPEGSVSTLKIQRTERGDSAVYLCASSLTAGSQETQYFGPGTRLLVL.

CDR3 bases: TGTGCCATCAGCCCGCGAGAGGGCTACGAGCAGTACTTC. This encodes CAISPREGYEQYF. J is TRBJ2-7 and V is TRBV10-3, with D possibly matching TRBD2 (5 bases). Trimming left V 6 bases short and J 3 bases short, with 12 bases between. Germline CDR1 ENHRY, CDR2 SYGVKD. There are 13 residues in the CDR3.

The gene calls are TRBV30 and TRBJ2-7; the D is unclear. The CDR3 has 13 amino acids. Trimming cost V 3 bases and J 0 bases, with 9 bases left between them. Germline CDR1 and CDR2: GTSNPN and SVGIG (reference sequence). CDR3 sequence reads: CAWRETFSYEQYF. CDR3 bases: TGTGCCTGGAGGGAAACGTTCTCCTACGAGCAGTACTTC.

The chain has TRBV19 and TRBJ2-5, with D tentatively TRBD1 (6 bases). Trimming took off 7 bases at V and 3 bases at J, with 15 bases between the two ends. CDR1 and CDR2 (germline): LNHDA, SQIVND (reference sequence). The CDR3 spans 14 residues. The CDR3 region has the DNA TGTGCCAGTAAGAAGAAGGGGGAAAAAGAGACCCAGTACTTC. Its translation: CASKKKGEKETQYF.

This rearrangement joins TRBV18 to TRBJ1-1; D not certain. The germline V and J ends were trimmed by 5 bases and 1 base, with 5 bases remaining between them. This CDR3 comprises 12 residues. CDR1 and CDR2 (germline): KGHSH, LQKENI. The CDR3 spells CASSSRNTEAFF. DNA of the CDR3: TGTGCCAGCTCAAGCAGGAACACTGAAGCTTTCTTT.

The chain employs TRBV19 and TRBJ1-6; maybe TRBD1 (6 bases). The V gene lost 4 bases and the J gene lost 9 bases, with 13 bases spanning the gap. Germline V CDR1 and CDR2: LNHDA, SQIVND (reference sequence). CDR3 length equals 14 residues. CDR3 amino acids: CASSTTGSRSPLHF. CDR3 bases: TGTGCCAGTAGTACGACAGGTTCCCGTTCACCCCTCCACTTT.

This clonotype was seen just once. For the CDR3, the DNA is TGCAGCGTCCTCTATGGGCTCGGACAGGGGGCGGTTGGGGAGACCCAGTACTTC. Residues: CSVLYGLGQGAVGETQYF. This rearrangement joins TRBV29-1 to TRBJ2-5, with 11 bases lining up with TRBD1. Germline assignment: CDR1 SQVTM and CDR2 ANQGSEA. CDR3 size: 18 residues. Trimming at V came to 6 bases and at J to 5 bases, leaving 20 bases not matched to a gene.

V usage is TRBV5-1 and J usage is TRBJ1-2; 10 bases fit TRBD1. The CDR3 has 14 amino acids. Germline CDR1 is SGHRS and CDR2 is YFSETQ. V shed 4 bases, J shed 7 bases, and the junction held 7 bases outside the gene matches. The chain's CDR3 is CASSEGTGATGYTF. CDR3 DNA sequence: TGCGCCAGCAGCGAAGGGACAGGGGCTACTGGCTACACCTTC.

This rearrangement joins TRBV7-3 to TRBJ2-2, with 7 bases lining up with TRBD2. Germline-derived CDR1 and CDR2 are SGHTA and FQGTGA. V dropped 6 bases and J dropped 1; count of bases not matched to a gene: 5. The CDR3 length is 15 residues. The DNA of the CDR3 is TGTGCCAGCAGTTCGTTAGCGGGGAACACCGGGGAGCTGTTTTTT. Its protein is CASSSLAGNTGELFF.

The chain joins TRBV6-6 to TRBJ2-1; 7 positions match TRBD2. The J segment lost 9 bases and the V segment lost 6 bases, leaving 8 bases of the junction unmatched. This CDR3 is built from 13 residues. Germline-derived CDR1 and CDR2 are MNHNY and SVGAGI (reference sequence). The CDR3 nucleotides are TGTGCCAGCAGAGAGGGTGGCGGGGGTGAGCAGTTCTTC. Protein: CASREGGGGEQFF.

V and J are TRBV19 and TRBJ2-7; 10 nucleotides agree with TRBD1. J lost 2 bases, V lost 4 bases, and 2 bases had no gene match. Per the germline V gene, CDR1 is LNHDA and CDR2 is SQIVND (reference sequence). The CDR3 length is 14 residues. The CDR3 sequence: CASSRQGATYEQYF. In DNA form, the CDR3 reads TGTGCCAGTAGTAGACAGGGGGCGACCTACGAGCAGTACTTC.

The gene calls are TRBV25-1 and TRBJ2-1, with TRBD2 matching over 7 bases. Germline trimming cut 6 bases from V and 9 bases from J; bases unmatched to any gene: 14. Looked up from germline, CDR1 is MGHDK and CDR2 is SYGVNS. This CDR3 has 15 amino acids. CDR3 nucleotides: TGTGCCAGCAGCCCCACTAGCGAAGGAGTGGGTGAGCAGTTCTTC. This encodes CASSPTSEGVGEQFF. The variable domain in full, completed from reference TRBV25-1 and TRBJ2-1, reads EADIYQTPRYLVIGTGKKITLECSQTMGHDKMYWYQQDPGMELHLIHYSYGVNSTEKGDLSSESTVSRIRTEHFPLTLESARPSHTSQYLCASSPTSEGVGEQFFGPGTRLTVL.

The chain links TRBV3-1 to TRBJ2-7; perhaps TRBD1 as D (5 bases). The CDR3 has 14 amino acids. The V and J ends lost 5 bases and 3 bases respectively, with 14 bases between them. Per germline, CDR1 LGHDT and CDR2 YNNKEL (reference sequence). The CDR3 loop is CASSVRRQNYEQYF. DNA for the CDR3: TGTGCCAGCAGCGTTCGAAGACAGAACTACGAGCAGTACTTC.